The present T cell receptor (beta chain) was sequenced within a study of cytomegalovirus exposure and HLA in healthy donors. Turning to this clone: The antigen is undetermined.

The V gene lost 10 bases and the J gene lost 2 bases, with 15 bases spanning the gap. The CDR3 totals 14 residues. Germline CDR1 MNHEY, CDR2 SVGAGI. Study-wide findings and caveats: Among immune exposure information, only CMV serostatus was available. Later, TCR association rates were found to vary by HLA locus, highest for DRB1 and lowest for HLA-C. Earlier findings revealed that most TCR beta V segments proved productive either about 87% or about 30% of the time.

PCR used 60 Vbeta primers and 13 Jbeta primers. Sequencing used immunoSEQ multiplex PCR; TCRdb keeps in-frame clones, though not all of them. The profile shows under 150,000 clones, around 79% of them singletons. The receptor comes from a man younger than 35 in good health and CMV-seronegative. The chain links TRBV6-5 to TRBJ1-5, with D maybe TRBD1 (6 bases). The sample consisted of PBMCs. CDR3 sequence reads: CATRGARGNQPQHF. The CDR3 nucleotides are TGTGCCACTCGGGGGGCACGGGGCAATCAGCCCCAGCATTTT.